The table lists the clone carrying this TCR beta chain with a few counts. Two oligonucleotides, mixed equimolar, formed the beta constant-region primer covering TRBC1 and TRBC2. TCRdb reanalysed the UMI-ligation and nested PCR reads using MiXCR and keeps one entry per CDR3 protein. Seen here are roughly 91,000 distinct CDR3 sequences, around 13% observed once, and the top ten hold 0.9% to 0.95%. V shed 4 bases and J shed 5 bases, with 26 bases lying between them. This CDR3 spans 18 amino acids. The V gene's germline CDR1 is LGHNA and CDR2 YNFKEQ. This record belongs to a study of naive and memory T cell subsets.

The V call is TRBV4-2, the J call TRBJ1-2, with a tentative D call TRBD1 (6 bases). The source is a human donor in good health. Sequenced material: central memory CD4+ T cells from blood. CDR3 in DNA: TGTGCCAGCAGCCCCAGCGCCAATGGGGGGCAGGGGTTGTATGGCTACACCTTC. Translated: CASSPSANGGQGLYGYTF.